The 9 T cell receptor beta chains listed next were all sequenced from one sample in a study of early T cells in non-severe SARS-CoV-2 infection. TCRdb fed the 5' RACE reads into MiXCR, producing one record per CDR3 protein. The table records some 89,000 distinct CDR3 sequences, around 10% of them present only once. Here the sequenced sample was whole blood, taken at baseline. These receptors all stem from an adult who was a healthcare worker with PCR-confirmed SARS-CoV-2 infection or an uninfected control (not recorded which).

V gene TRBV20-1 combines with J gene TRBJ2-1; 8 nucleotides agree with TRBD2. There are 16 residues in the CDR3. Germline loops: CDR1 DFQATT, CDR2 SNEGSKA (reference sequence). V lost 0 bases, J lost 2 bases, and 6 bases stayed unmatched. CDR3 amino acids: CSARDPAGVTYNEQFF. The DNA for the CDR3 is TGCAGTGCTAGAGACCCAGCGGGAGTGACCTACAATGAGCAGTTCTTC.

The gene calls are TRBV10-2 and TRBJ2-4, with 10 bases lining up with TRBD1. This CDR3 is built from 17 residues. Germline V gene sequence: CDR1 WSHSY, CDR2 SAAADI. The V gene end was trimmed by 0 bases and the J gene end by 4 bases; junction bases not matched to a gene: 6. CDR3 coding DNA: TGCGCCAGCAGTGAGTCAGTACGGGGACAGGGGAAAAACATTCAGTACTTC. It specifies CASSESVRGQGKNIQYF.

This clonotype was detected only a few times. The chain joins TRBV29-1 to TRBJ2-3; TRBD1 matches at 7 bases. The V and J ends lost 4 bases and 2 bases, in that order; junction bases with no gene match: 6. This CDR3 spans 14 amino acids. The germline V gene encodes CDR1 SQVTM and CDR2 ANQGSEA. DNA for the CDR3: TGCAGCGTTGGTAAGGGGGCCTACACAGATACGCAGTATTTT. Translation gives CSVGKGAYTDTQYF.

This clonotype was found many times. The chain links TRBV20-1 to TRBJ2-7; possibly TRBD2 for D (6 bases). Deletions cut 4 bases from V and 0 bases from J, with 7 bases between. The CDR3 has 12 residues. Germline assignment: CDR1 DFQATT and CDR2 SNEGSKA (reference sequence). CDR3 in amino acids: CSAIGSSYEQYF. DNA for the CDR3: TGCAGTGCTATCGGGAGCTCCTACGAGCAGTACTTC.

This clonotype was recorded a few times. The chain uses TRBV7-8 and TRBJ2-3; 13 bases are a match to TRBD2. The J segment lost 6 bases and the V segment lost 5 bases, leaving 8 bases of the junction unmatched. The germline CDR1 and CDR2 sequences are SGHVS and FQNEAQ. CDR3 size: 16 residues. The CDR3 loop is CASSVRTSGGADTQYF. The CDR3 coding sequence is TGTGCCAGCAGCGTCCGGACTAGCGGGGGTGCGGATACGCAGTATTTT.

This clonotype was seen more than once but under ten times. The chain has TRBV5-1 and TRBJ1-6; no clear D gene. Looked up from germline, CDR1 is SGHRS and CDR2 is YFSETQ. V shed 3 bases and J shed 7 bases, with 11 bases lying between them. The length of the CDR3 is 14 residues. The CDR3 here is CASSSVSGNSPLHF. The DNA for the CDR3 is TGCGCCAGCAGCTCGGTATCAGGAAATTCACCCCTCCACTTT.

This clonotype has a handful of counts. This chain links TRBV20-1 with TRBJ2-3; D remains unclear. The CDR3 is made up of 14 amino acids. With 5 bases removed from V and 4 bases from J, the gap between germline ends came to 16 bases. Germline CDR1 and CDR2: DFQATT and SNEGSKA (reference sequence). The CDR3: CSAGLGMVSDTQYF. The DNA for the CDR3 is TGCAGTGCTGGATTAGGCATGGTCTCAGATACGCAGTATTTT.

This clonotype was counted at least ten times. This chain uses TRBV13 with TRBJ2-1; TRBD2 matches 7 bases. V gave up 6 bases and J gave up 3 bases; unmatched junction bases: 5. CDR1 and CDR2 (germline): PRHDT, FYEKMQ (reference sequence). The CDR3 is 14 amino acids. This CDR3 is CASSAGVFYNEQFF. In DNA, the CDR3 is TGTGCCAGCAGTGCGGGGGTCTTCTACAATGAGCAGTTCTTC.

This clonotype has more than one count but fewer than ten. The V gene is TRBV7-9, the J gene TRBJ2-3; 8 nucleotides agree with TRBD2. CDR1 and CDR2 (germline): SEHNR, FQNEAQ (reference sequence). This CDR3 region has 19 residues. V trimming: 1 base; J trimming: 4 bases; junction bases outside the gene matches: 16. Here the CDR3 reads CASSLDPPWSGSRADTQYF. The CDR3 DNA reads TGTGCCAGCAGCTTAGACCCCCCTTGGAGCGGGAGTCGGGCAGATACGCAGTATTTT.